This T cell receptor beta chain appears in the sequencing data of a study of regulatory and conventional T cells in RAG deficiency. Findings and limits, study-wide: Treg unique TCR beta sequences were approximately 100-fold fewer in Omenn syndrome and CID/AS patients than controls. In Omenn syndrome, sorted "Tregs" may be peripherally activated cells.

Sequencing used immunoSEQ multiplex PCR; TCRdb keeps in-frame clones, though not all of them. The data show under 45,000 clones, 70% to 80% seen once. CDR3 length: 15 amino acids. CDR1 MNHNS and CDR2 SASEGT come from the germline V gene. Trimming at V came to 8 bases and at J to 0 bases, leaving 7 bases not matched to a gene. The sorted conventional CD4+ T cells were CD25-low and CD127-high, with genomic DNA sequenced. In regard to this clone: The antigen is unknown.

These data were also reused for a study on regulatory T cells. From that report: Primers: 52 TRBV forward and 13 TRBJ reverse. In patients, unique TRB V-J pairs were restricted and V/J usage skewed, especially in Tregs.

This clonotype was obtained from a human donor in good health. The sequenced material came from CD4+ effector T cells sorted from blood. V and J are TRBV6-1 and TRBJ1-2; 9 bases match TRBD1. CDR3 sequence reads: CASAGQGTTNYGYTF. DNA for the CDR3: TGTGCCAGCGCGGGACAGGGAACGACTAACTATGGCTACACCTTC.